Many counts were recorded for the clone carrying this T cell receptor beta chain. This entry comes from a study of Graves' ophthalmopathy and Graves' hyperthyroidism. The TCR beta CDR3 regions underwent amplification from RNA transcripts. RT-PCR with HTBI primers came first, then second-round multiplex PCR. TCRdb used MiXCR to reprocess the multiplex PCR reads, holding one entry per CDR3 protein. This sample has roughly 480,000 distinct CDR3 sequences, with roughly an eighth found just once. This TCR derives from a woman aged 25-40 years with Graves' ophthalmopathy. The sample was blood.

The CDR3, as DNA: TGTGCCAGCAGTTTCATGACAGGGGAAAGCTACGAGCAGTACTTC. Its translation is CASSFMTGESYEQYF. The chain recombines TRBV28 with TRBJ2-7; 8 bases align to TRBD1. Germline V lookup: CDR1 MDHEN, CDR2 SYDVKM. After removal of 3 bases from V and 3 bases from J, the junction contained 7 bases not matched to a gene. The CDR3 spans 15 residues.